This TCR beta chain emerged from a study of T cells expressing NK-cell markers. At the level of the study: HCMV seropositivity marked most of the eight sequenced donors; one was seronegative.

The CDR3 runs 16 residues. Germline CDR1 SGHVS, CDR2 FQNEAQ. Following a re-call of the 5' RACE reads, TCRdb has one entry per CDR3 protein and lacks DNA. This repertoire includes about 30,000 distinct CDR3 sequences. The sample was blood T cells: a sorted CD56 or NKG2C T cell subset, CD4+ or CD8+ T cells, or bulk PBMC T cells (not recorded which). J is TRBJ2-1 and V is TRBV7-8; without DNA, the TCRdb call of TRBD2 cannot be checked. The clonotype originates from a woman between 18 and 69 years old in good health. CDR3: CASSATSGGSYNEQFF. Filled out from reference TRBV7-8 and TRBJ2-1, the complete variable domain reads GAGVSQSPRYKVAKRGQDVALRCDPISGHVSLFWYQQALGQGPEFLTYFQNEAQLDKSGLPSDRFFAERPEGSVSTLKIQRTQQEDSAVYLCASSATSGGSYNEQFFGPGTRLTVL.